These T cell receptor beta chains were read from a single sample in a study of blood T cell repertoires in COVID-19. The repertoire was sequenced with immunoSEQ multiplex PCR; TCRdb's copy has only in-frame clones and lacks some. The data hold some 210,000 clones, with roughly 86% observed a single time. Sequenced: PBMCs or T cells enriched from blood (not recorded which). The receptors derive from a man aged 18 to 29 with acute COVID-19. Each CDR3 is given with its conserved first and last residue. Fields, in order: V gene, J gene, D gene, CDR3 protein. D genes are given only for firm matches.

V gene: TRBV19; J gene: TRBJ1-2; D gene: .; CDR3 protein: CASSPTPDNLYGYTF
V gene: TRBV2; J gene: TRBJ2-1; D gene: .; CDR3 protein: CASSETGSYNEQFF
V gene: TRBV19; J gene: TRBJ2-2; D gene: .; CDR3 protein: CASSIYQGNTGELFF
V gene: TRBV7-2; J gene: TRBJ2-7; D gene: TRBD2; CDR3 protein: CASSPIAGGANEQYF
V gene: TRBV7-2; J gene: TRBJ2-1; D gene: TRBD2; CDR3 protein: CASSLVAGGNGDEQFF
V gene: TRBV19; J gene: TRBJ1-2; D gene: .; CDR3 protein: CASSRATDYGYTF
V gene: TRBV25-1; J gene: TRBJ1-1; D gene: .; CDR3 protein: CASRAGSTEAFF
V gene: TRBV5-1; J gene: TRBJ2-3; D gene: TRBD2; CDR3 protein: CASSLYPGRGTDTQYF
V gene: TRBV30; J gene: TRBJ1-1; D gene: .; CDR3 protein: CAWSGVRGTEAFF
V gene: TRBV3-1/TRBV3-2; J gene: TRBJ2-7; D gene: .; CDR3 protein: CASSQLRGEQYF
V gene: TRBV7-2; J gene: TRBJ2-2; D gene: .; CDR3 protein: CASSQSRGVTGELFF
V gene: TRBV4-1; J gene: TRBJ2-1; D gene: TRBD1; CDR3 protein: CASSQAPGQYNEQFF
V gene: TRBV4-1; J gene: TRBJ2-2; D gene: TRBD2; CDR3 protein: CASSGLAGESGELFF
V gene: TRBV30; J gene: TRBJ2-3; D gene: TRBD2; CDR3 protein: CAWSVSPSGDTDTQYF
V gene: TRBV21-1; J gene: TRBJ1-2; D gene: .; CDR3 protein: CAGTGRVMGYTF
V gene: TRBV5-4; J gene: TRBJ1-4; D gene: .; CDR3 protein: CASSLAGREEKLFF
V gene: TRBV7-6; J gene: TRBJ1-5; D gene: TRBD1; CDR3 protein: CASSHRGRLDSNQPQHF
V gene: TRBV4-2; J gene: TRBJ2-5; D gene: .; CDR3 protein: CASSQLGAQYF
V gene: TRBV7-9; J gene: TRBJ1-5; D gene: .; CDR3 protein: CASRLLRAFGNQPQHF
V gene: TRBV9; J gene: TRBJ1-1; D gene: .; CDR3 protein: CASSVVGVGTEAFF